This paragraph covers one T cell receptor beta chain sequence. What it recognizes is unknown. The record originates from a study of early T cells in non-severe SARS-CoV-2 infection. Overall study results and limits: The VDJdb matching leaned toward anti-spike CD8 responses and overlooked private and CD4 specificities.

In TCRdb, the 5' RACE reads were re-called with MiXCR into one record per CDR3 protein. The sample lists 95,000 to 150,000 distinct CDR3 sequences, just under 15% occurring once. Trimming removed 6 bases from V and 0 bases from J; junction bases left unmatched: 12. In germline, CDR1 is MNHEY, CDR2 SVGAGI. The CDR3 is made up of 19 amino acids. This sequence joins TRBV6-5 and TRBJ2-3; 13 bases agree with TRBD2. This receptor was identified in an adult who was a healthcare worker with PCR-confirmed SARS-CoV-2 infection or an uninfected control (not recorded which). The sequencing input was whole blood. In nucleotides, the CDR3 is TGTGCCAGCAGGACCCTGGGGACTAGCGGGGAGTCAAGCACAGATACGCAGTATTTT. Translating gives CASRTLGTSGESSTDTQYF.